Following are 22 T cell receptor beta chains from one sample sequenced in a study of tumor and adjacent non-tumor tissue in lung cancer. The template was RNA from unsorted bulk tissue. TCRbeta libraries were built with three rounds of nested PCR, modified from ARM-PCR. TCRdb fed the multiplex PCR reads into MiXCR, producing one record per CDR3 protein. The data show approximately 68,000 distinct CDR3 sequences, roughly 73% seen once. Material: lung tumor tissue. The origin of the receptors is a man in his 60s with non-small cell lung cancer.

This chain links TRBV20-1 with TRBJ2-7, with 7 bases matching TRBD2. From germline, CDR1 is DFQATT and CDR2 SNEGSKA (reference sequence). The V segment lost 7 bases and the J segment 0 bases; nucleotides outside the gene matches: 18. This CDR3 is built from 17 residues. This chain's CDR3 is CSVDPGSSGSRSYEQYF. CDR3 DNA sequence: TGCAGTGTTGACCCCGGGTCTAGCGGCTCTCGCTCCTACGAGCAGTACTTC.

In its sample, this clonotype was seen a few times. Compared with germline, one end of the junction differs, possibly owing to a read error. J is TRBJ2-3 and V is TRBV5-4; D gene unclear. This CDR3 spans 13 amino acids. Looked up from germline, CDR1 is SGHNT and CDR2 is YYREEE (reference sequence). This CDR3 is CASVRLASDMQYF. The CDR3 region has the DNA TGTGCCAGCGTCAGACTTGCTTCAGATATGCAGTATTTT.

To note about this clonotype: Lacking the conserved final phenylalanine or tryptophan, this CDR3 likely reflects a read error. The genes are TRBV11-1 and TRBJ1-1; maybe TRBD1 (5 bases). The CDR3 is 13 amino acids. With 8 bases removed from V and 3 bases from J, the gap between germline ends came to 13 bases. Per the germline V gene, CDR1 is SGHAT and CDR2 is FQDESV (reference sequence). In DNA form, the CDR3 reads TGTGCCAGCTGCATACAGGTGGACACTGAAGCTTTCTTG. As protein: CASCIQVDTEAFL.

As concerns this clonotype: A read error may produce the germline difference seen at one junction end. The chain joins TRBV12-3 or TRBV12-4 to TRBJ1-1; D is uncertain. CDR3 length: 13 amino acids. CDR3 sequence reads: CASSLSRSTEASF. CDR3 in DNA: TGTGCCAGCAGCCTTTCCAGGAGTACTGAGGCTTCCTTT.

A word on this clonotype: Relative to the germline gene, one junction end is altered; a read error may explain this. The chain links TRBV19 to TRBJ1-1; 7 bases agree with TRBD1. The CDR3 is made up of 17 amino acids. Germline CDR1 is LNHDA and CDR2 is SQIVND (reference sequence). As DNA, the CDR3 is TGTGCCAGTAGATACCGGGAAAGGGGGCGTCTGGACACTGAAGCTATCTTT. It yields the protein CASRYRERGRLDTEAIF.

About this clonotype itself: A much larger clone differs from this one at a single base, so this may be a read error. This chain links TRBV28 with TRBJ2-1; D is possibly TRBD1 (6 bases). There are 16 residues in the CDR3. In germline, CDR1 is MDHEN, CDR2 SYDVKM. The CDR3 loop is CDSRPHRAVRRNEQFF. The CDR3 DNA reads TGTGACAGCAGACCACACAGGGCTGTTCGGCGTAATGAGCAGTTCTTC.

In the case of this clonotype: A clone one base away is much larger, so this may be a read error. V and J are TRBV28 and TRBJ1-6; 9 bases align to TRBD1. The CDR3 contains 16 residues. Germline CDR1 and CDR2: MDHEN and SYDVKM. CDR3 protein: CASSPGTGKYNSPLQF. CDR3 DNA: TGTGCCAGCAGTCCCGGGACAGGGAAATATAATTCACCCCTCCAATTT. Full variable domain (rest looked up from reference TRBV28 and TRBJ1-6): DVKVTQSSRYLVKRTGEKVFLECVQDMDHENMFWYRQDPGLGLRLIYFSYDVKMKEKGDIPEGYSVSREKKERFSLILESASTNQTSMYLCASSPGTGKYNSPLQFGNGTRLTVT.

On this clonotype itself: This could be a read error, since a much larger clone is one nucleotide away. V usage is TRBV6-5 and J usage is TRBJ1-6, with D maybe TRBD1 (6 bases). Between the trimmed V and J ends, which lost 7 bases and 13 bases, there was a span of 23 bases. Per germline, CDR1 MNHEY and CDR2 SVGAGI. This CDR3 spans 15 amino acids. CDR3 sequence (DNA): TGTGCCAGCAAAAACCTGGGACCGGGGGCTAGGCCCCTCCACTTT. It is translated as CASKNLGPGARPLHF.

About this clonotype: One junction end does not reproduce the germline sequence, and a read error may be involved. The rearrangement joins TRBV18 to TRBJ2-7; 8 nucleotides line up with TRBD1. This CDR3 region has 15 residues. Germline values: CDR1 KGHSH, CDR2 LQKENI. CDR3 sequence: CASSHGQGPVYDQYF. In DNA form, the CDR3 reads TGTGCCAGCTCACATGGACAGGGACCGGTCTACGACCAGTACTTC.

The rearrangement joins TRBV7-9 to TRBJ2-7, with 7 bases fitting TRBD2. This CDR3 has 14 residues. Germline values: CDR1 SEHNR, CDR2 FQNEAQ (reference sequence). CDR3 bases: TGTGTCAACAGCCCGCCCTGGGGGGGCTACGAGCAGTACTTC. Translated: CVNSPPWGGYEQYF.

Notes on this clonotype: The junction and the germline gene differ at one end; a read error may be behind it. CDR3 DNA sequence: TGTCCCAGCTCGGAGGGAGGGGCAGATACGCAGTATTTT. As protein: CPSSEGGADTQYF. V gene TRBV6-1 combines with J gene TRBJ2-3, with 7 positions matching TRBD2. CDR1 and CDR2 (germline): MNHNS, SASEGT. This CDR3 has 13 amino acids.

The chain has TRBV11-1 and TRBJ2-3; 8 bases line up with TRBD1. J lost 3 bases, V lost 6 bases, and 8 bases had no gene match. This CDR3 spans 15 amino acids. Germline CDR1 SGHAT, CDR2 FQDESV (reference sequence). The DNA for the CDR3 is TGTGCCAGCAGTCACAGGACAGGGTTAACAGATACGCAGTATTTT. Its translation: CASSHRTGLTDTQYF. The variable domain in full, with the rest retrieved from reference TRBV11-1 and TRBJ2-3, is EAEVAQSPRYKITEKSQAVAFWCDPISGHATLYWYRQILGQGPELLVQFQDESVVDDSQLPKDRFSAERLKGVDSTLKIQPAELGDSAMYLCASSHRTGLTDTQYFGPGTRLTVL.

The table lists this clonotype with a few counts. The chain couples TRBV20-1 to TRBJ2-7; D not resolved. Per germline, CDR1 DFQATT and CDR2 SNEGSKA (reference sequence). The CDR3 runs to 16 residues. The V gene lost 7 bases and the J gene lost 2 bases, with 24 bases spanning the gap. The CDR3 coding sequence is TGCAGTGTTAGTTCTTCCTTATTCTCGGGTACCTACGAGCAGTACTTC. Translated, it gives CSVSSSLFSGTYEQYF.

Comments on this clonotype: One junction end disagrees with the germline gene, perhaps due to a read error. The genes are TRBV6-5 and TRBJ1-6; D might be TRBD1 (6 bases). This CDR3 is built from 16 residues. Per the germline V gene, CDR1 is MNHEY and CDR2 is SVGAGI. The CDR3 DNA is TGTGTCAGCAGTTTTCTCGGGGGCTCCTATATTTCACCCCTCCACTTT. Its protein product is CVSSFLGGSYISPLHF.

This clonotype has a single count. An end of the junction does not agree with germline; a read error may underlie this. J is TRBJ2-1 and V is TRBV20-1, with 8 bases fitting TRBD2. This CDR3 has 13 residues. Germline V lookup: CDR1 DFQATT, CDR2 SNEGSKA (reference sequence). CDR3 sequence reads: CSAPGTRVNEQLF. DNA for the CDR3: TGCAGTGCACCCGGGACTAGAGTAAATGAGCAGCTCTTC.

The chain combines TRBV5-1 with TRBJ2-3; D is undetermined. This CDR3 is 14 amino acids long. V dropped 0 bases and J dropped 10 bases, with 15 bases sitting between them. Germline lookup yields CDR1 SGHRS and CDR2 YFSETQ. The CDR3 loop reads CASSLALARDAQYF. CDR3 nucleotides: TGCGCCAGCAGCTTGGCGTTAGCAAGGGATGCGCAGTATTTT.

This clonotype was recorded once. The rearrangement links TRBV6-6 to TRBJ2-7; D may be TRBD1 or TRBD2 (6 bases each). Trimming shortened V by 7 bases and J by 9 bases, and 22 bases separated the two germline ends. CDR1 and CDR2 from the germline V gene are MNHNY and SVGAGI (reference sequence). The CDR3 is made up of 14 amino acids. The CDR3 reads CASMAGPGVWMQYF. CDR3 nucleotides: TGTGCCAGCATGGCGGGACCAGGGGTATGGATGCAGTACTTC.

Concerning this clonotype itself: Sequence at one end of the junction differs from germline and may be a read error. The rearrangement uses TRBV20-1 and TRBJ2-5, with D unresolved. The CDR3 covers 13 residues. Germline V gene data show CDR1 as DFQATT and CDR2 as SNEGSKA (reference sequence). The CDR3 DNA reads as TGCAGTGTTAAGGATACTACACCGGAGAGCCAGTACTTC. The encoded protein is CSVKDTTPESQYF.

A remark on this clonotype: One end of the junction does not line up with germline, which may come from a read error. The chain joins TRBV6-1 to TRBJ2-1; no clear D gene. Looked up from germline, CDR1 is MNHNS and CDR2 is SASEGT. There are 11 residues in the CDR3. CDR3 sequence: CTSTAYDEQFF. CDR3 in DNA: TGTACCAGCACTGCGTACGATGAGCAGTTCTTC.

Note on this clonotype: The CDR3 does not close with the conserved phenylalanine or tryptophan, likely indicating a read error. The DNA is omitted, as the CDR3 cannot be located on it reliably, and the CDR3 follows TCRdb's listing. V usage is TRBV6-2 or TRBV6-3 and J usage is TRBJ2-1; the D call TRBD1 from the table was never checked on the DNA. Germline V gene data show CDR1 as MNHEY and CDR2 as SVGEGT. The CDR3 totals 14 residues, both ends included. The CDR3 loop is CASSRQGSYNEHSI.

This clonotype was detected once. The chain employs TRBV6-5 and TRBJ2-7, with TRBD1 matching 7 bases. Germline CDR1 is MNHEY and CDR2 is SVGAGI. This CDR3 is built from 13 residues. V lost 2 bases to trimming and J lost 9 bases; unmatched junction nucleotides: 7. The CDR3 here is CASSYNGDSGQYF. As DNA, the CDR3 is TGTGCCAGCAGTTACAACGGGGACAGTGGGCAGTACTTC.

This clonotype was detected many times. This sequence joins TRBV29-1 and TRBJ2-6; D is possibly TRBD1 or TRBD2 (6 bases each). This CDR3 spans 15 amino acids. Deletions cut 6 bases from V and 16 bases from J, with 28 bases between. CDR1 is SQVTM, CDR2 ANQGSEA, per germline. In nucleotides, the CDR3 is TGCAGCGTGAGGGTTTCTAGTTCGGGGGCAAAAGTACTGACTTTC. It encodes CSVRVSSSGAKVLTF.